This T cell receptor (beta chain) was identified in a study of blood T cell repertoires in COVID-19. Data came from immunoSEQ multiplex PCR; TCRdb stores just in-frame clones and leaves some out. The sample includes tens of thousands of clones, less than 85% seen only once; the top ten take 13%. Germline V gene data show CDR1 as SGHTA and CDR2 as FQGNSA. Trimming pared 0 bases from V and 5 bases from J, leaving 10 bases between. This CDR3 has 14 amino acids. This chain uses TRBV7-2 with TRBJ2-5; maybe TRBD2 (7 bases). The sample taken for sequencing was peripheral blood. The TCR sequence derives from a man aged 45 to 65 with COVID-19, enrolled during active disease. Here the CDR3 reads CASSLAGGRETQYF. The CDR3 nucleotides are TGTGCCAGCAGCTTAGCGGGGGGGCGGGAGACCCAGTACTTC. Full variable domain (outside the CDR3, taken from reference TRBV7-2 and TRBJ2-5): GAGVSQSPSNKVTEKGKDVELRCDPISGHTALYWYRQSLGQGLEFLIYFQGNSAPDKSGLPSDRFSAERTGGSVSTLTIQRTQQEDSAVYLCASSLAGGRETQYFGPGTRLLVL.